In its sample, the clone carrying this T cell receptor (beta chain) was seen a few times. Antigen: not known. This sample is drawn from a study of regulatory T cells in long-lasting Graves disease. Study-wide results and caveats: Researchers reported studying only peripheral blood, not thyroid tissue. Between persistent patients, 2,500 to 3,500 public clonotypes were shared, exceeding the approximately 940 shared between new patients.

Time point of the sample: newly diagnosed GD, antithyroid drugs for less than 3 months. The TCR library used RNA extracted from PBMCs. Under American Thyroid Association guidelines, Graves' disease was diagnosed. Assembly of TCR beta libraries relied on iRepertoire HTBI primers together with Arm-PCR of CDR3 regions. MiXCR, applied by TCRdb to the multiplex PCR reads, yields one record per CDR3 protein. The data hold 550,000 to 700,000 distinct CDR3 sequences, with 15% to 20% observed a single time. A further study also used this sample, focusing on T cells in Graves' hyperthyroidism and ophthalmopathy.

This sample comprised peripheral blood mononuclear cells (PBMCs), obtained at new diagnosis, from a patient treated with antithyroid drugs. The clonotype was recovered from a man aged 18 to 29 with Graves disease.

The CDR3 loop reads CAWRAGGRHKNIQYF. For the CDR3, the DNA is TGTGCCTGGAGGGCAGGTGGACGTCACAAAAACATTCAGTACTTC. The rearrangement links TRBV30 to TRBJ2-4; D is unclear. This CDR3 has 15 residues. V lost 3 bases to trimming and J lost 3 bases, with 15 bases between them. CDR1 is GTSNPN, CDR2 SVGIG, per germline (reference sequence).